Detailed here is one T cell receptor (beta chain). Its antigen is unidentified. This record comes from a study of cytomegalovirus exposure and HLA in healthy donors. The study's findings and limits: Later analysis suggested links between common viral pathogens and several top significant clusters. Information on immune exposure was restricted to one variable (CMV serostatus). TRBV6-2, TRBV6-3 and some other V segments were unresolvable in 87-base-pair reads.

Whereas donors were nominally healthy upon sampling, unrecorded immune exposures were probable. The PCR had 60 Vbeta and 13 Jbeta primers. TCRdb keeps only in-frame clones here, not all; method: immunoSEQ multiplex PCR. The sample contains around 140,000 clones, approximately 79% of which appear only once. This CDR3 region has 15 residues. The germline V gene encodes CDR1 SEHNR and CDR2 FQNEAQ (reference sequence). Trimming took 5 bases from V and 6 from J; bases not matched to a gene: 13. This sequence was found in a man over 45 in good health and CMV-seropositive. This chain uses TRBV7-9 with TRBJ2-7, with 7 bases lining up with TRBD2. The material sequenced was PBMCs. For the CDR3, the DNA is TGTGCCAGCAGCCCCTTCAGGGAGGGACCAGGCGAGCAGTACTTC. It yields the protein CASSPFREGPGEQYF.